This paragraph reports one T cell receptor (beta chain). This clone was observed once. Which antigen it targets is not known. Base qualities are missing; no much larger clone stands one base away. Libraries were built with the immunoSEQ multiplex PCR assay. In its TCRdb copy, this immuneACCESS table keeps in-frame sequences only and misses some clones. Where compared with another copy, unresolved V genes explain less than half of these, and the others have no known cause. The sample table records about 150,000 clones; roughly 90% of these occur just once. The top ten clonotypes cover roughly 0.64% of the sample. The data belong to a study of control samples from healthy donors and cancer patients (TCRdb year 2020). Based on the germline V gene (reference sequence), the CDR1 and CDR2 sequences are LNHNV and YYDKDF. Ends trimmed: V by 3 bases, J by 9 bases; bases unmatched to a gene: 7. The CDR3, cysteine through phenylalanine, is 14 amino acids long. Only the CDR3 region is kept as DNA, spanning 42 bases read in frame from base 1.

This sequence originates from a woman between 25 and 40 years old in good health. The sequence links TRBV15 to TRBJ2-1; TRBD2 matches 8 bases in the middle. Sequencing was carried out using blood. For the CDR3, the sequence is CATSRLRAGGEQFF. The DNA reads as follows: TGTGCCACCAGCAGGCTTCGTGCGGGAGGTGAGCAGTTCTTC.